These 17 T cell receptor beta chains came from one sample sequenced in a study of cytomegalovirus exposure and HLA in healthy donors. Primers for the PCR totalled 60 Vbeta and 13 Jbeta. Profiling relied on immunoSEQ multiplex PCR, and the TCRdb table lists in-frame clones only, not all of them. The sample gives 200,000 to 250,000 clones, about two thirds of which show up once; about 2.8% is in the top ten. Sequenced input: PBMCs. All receptors derive from a middle-aged man in good health and CMV-seropositive.

The chain carries TRBV10-3 and TRBJ2-7; 7 nucleotides align to TRBD2. Germline CDR1 and CDR2: ENHRY and SYGVKD. The CDR3 spans 13 residues. J gave up 5 bases and V 8 bases, and 9 bases lay outside the gene matches. The CDR3 protein is CAIGRGLTDEQYF. CDR3 in DNA: TGTGCCATCGGGAGGGGCTTAACGGACGAGCAGTACTTC.

The chain uses TRBV18 and TRBJ1-6; 8 nucleotides agree with TRBD1. V lost 2 bases, J lost 10 bases, and 4 bases stayed unmatched. The CDR3 sequence is 14 residues long. Germline V gene lookup returns CDR1 KGHSH and CDR2 LQKENI. In DNA, the CDR3 is TGTGCCAGCTCACCAATGGGACAGGAGTCACCCCTCCACTTT. Translated, it gives CASSPMGQESPLHF.

The chain is built from TRBV10-3 and TRBJ1-1, with D tentatively TRBD1 (6 bases). Germline V gene lookup returns CDR1 ENHRY and CDR2 SYGVKD. The CDR3 contains 12 residues. The V gene lost 8 bases and the J gene lost 1 base, with 8 bases spanning the gap. CDR3 loop: CAIQGPNTEAFF. The CDR3 bases are TGTGCCATCCAGGGGCCGAACACTGAAGCTTTCTTT.

The CDR3 DNA reads TGTGCCAGCAGCTACAGGGGGCCCGACACTGAAGCTTTCTTT. It specifies CASSYRGPDTEAFF. The gene calls are TRBV27 and TRBJ1-1; 9 bases are shared with TRBD1. The CDR3 spans 14 residues. Trimming removed 6 bases from V and 3 bases from J; junction bases left unmatched: 5. Germline lookup yields CDR1 MNHEY and CDR2 SMNVEV (reference sequence).

The gene calls are TRBV4-1 and TRBJ2-1; D remains unclear. Trimming stripped 2 bases from V and 10 bases from J, with 15 bases between. In germline, CDR1 is MGHRA, CDR2 YSYEKL. The CDR3 length is 14 residues. The CDR3, as DNA: TGCGCCAGCAGCCAACAGGCCCTTAGTGGGGAGCAGTTCTTC. It yields the protein CASSQQALSGEQFF.

The V and J genes are TRBV7-6 and TRBJ2-7, with 7 bases matching TRBD2. Germline CDR1 and CDR2: SGHVS and FNYEAQ. J lost 8 bases, V lost 5 bases, and 12 bases had no gene match. CDR3 length: 14 residues. The CDR3 bases are TGTGCCAGCAGCATACCGGGACTATCCTCTCAGCAGTACTTC. Its translation is CASSIPGLSSQQYF.

This clone has more than one count but fewer than ten. In the same sample, other DNA sequences code for this CDR3. The DNA of the CDR3 is TGTGCCAGCAGCCTCACAGATACGCAGTATTTT. This gives the protein CASSLTDTQYF. This sequence joins TRBV11-2 and TRBJ2-3; no definite D call. The germline gives CDR1 SGHAT, CDR2 FQNNGV. This CDR3 region has 11 residues. V was clipped by 5 bases and J by 2 bases, with 2 bases between them.

The chain combines TRBV7-9 with TRBJ1-2; maybe TRBD1 (6 bases). The V gene's germline CDR1 is SEHNR and CDR2 FQNEAQ (reference sequence). The CDR3 contains 13 residues. Trimming stripped 4 bases from V and 3 bases from J, with 9 bases between. The CDR3 sequence: CASSWGQDYGYTF. For the CDR3, the DNA is TGTGCCAGCAGCTGGGGACAAGACTATGGCTACACCTTC.

This chain links TRBV7-2 with TRBJ2-7; TRBD2 aligns across 8 bases. The CDR3 loop spans 13 amino acids. CDR1 and CDR2 (germline): SGHTA, FQGNSA. The V and J ends lost 6 bases and 0 bases, in that order; junction bases with no gene match: 1. CDR3 in amino acids: CASRRGVSYEQYF. CDR3 in DNA: TGTGCCAGCAGGCGGGGGGTCTCCTACGAGCAGTACTTC.

The chain links TRBV28 to TRBJ2-7; 7 bases fit TRBD2. The germline CDR1 and CDR2 sequences are MDHEN and SYDVKM. CDR3 size: 14 residues. The trim removed 7 bases at V and 4 bases at J, leaving 10 bases unmatched. The CDR3 region is CASTPWEGTYEQYF. The CDR3, as DNA: TGTGCCAGCACCCCTTGGGAGGGAACGTACGAGCAGTACTTC.

The chain couples TRBV28 to TRBJ1-5; possible D gene TRBD1, 6 bases. V was clipped by 5 bases and J by 0 bases, with 11 bases between them. The V gene's germline CDR1 is MDHEN and CDR2 SYDVKM. The CDR3 has 15 amino acids. This chain's CDR3 is CASSLTGTSNQPQHF. The DNA of the CDR3 is TGTGCCAGCAGTCTGACAGGAACTAGCAATCAGCCCCAGCATTTT.

The J gene is TRBJ2-3, the V gene TRBV7-2; 9 nucleotides agree with TRBD1. V was pared by 1 base and J by 9 bases, with 11 bases of the junction left unmatched. Per the germline V gene, CDR1 is SGHTA and CDR2 is FQGNSA. There are 16 residues in the CDR3. CDR3 loop: CASSLGTGGIVWTQYF. DNA for the CDR3: TGTGCCAGCAGCTTAGGAACAGGGGGCATAGTATGGACGCAGTATTTT.

This clone was seen only a few times. DNA of the CDR3: TGTGCCAGCAGTCCCCTCGGGAGGGCTTATGAGCAGTTCTTC. Translated, it gives CASSPLGRAYEQFF. The V call is TRBV6-5, the J call TRBJ2-1, with 8 bases aligning to TRBD2. Germline V gene sequence: CDR1 MNHEY, CDR2 SVGAGI. CDR3 length: 14 residues. V was clipped by 5 bases and J by 8 bases; unmatched bases: 8.

This chain connects TRBV15 to TRBJ2-5, with TRBD2 matching over 9 bases. J gave up 3 bases and V 5 bases, and 4 bases lay outside the gene matches. Germline loops: CDR1 LNHNV, CDR2 YYDKDF (reference sequence). This CDR3 region has 14 residues. CDR3 bases: TGTGCCACCAGCTCGGGACTAGCCAAAGAGACCCAGTACTTC. Encoded protein: CATSSGLAKETQYF.

V is TRBV7-9 and J is TRBJ1-5; TRBD1 might be the D (5 bases). V dropped 5 bases and J dropped 6 bases, with 17 bases sitting between them. Germline V gene lookup returns CDR1 SEHNR and CDR2 FQNEAQ (reference sequence). CDR3 size: 15 residues. The CDR3 reads CASSPWGPGLQPQHF. The CDR3 nucleotides are TGTGCCAGCAGCCCGTGGGGCCCGGGACTTCAGCCCCAGCATTTT.

The chain couples TRBV10-2 to TRBJ1-2; TRBD1 is a possible D gene (5 bases). Looked up from germline, CDR1 is WSHSY and CDR2 is SAAADI. This CDR3 is built from 15 residues. V lost 10 bases and J 4 bases, leaving 22 bases between the germline ends. The CDR3, as DNA: TGCGCCACCCGGGAGTGGGAAACTGGGGGCTATGGCTACACCTTC. This codes for CATREWETGGYGYTF.

The J gene is TRBJ2-5, the V gene TRBV28; 9 bases are a match to TRBD1. CDR1 and CDR2 from the germline V gene are MDHEN and SYDVKM. The CDR3 runs 17 residues. V was pared by 2 bases and J by 5 bases, with 12 bases of the junction left unmatched. The CDR3 DNA sequence: TGTGCCAGCAGTTTAATTGGGACAGGGATGACCGGGGAGACCCAGTACTTC. Translating it yields CASSLIGTGMTGETQYF.